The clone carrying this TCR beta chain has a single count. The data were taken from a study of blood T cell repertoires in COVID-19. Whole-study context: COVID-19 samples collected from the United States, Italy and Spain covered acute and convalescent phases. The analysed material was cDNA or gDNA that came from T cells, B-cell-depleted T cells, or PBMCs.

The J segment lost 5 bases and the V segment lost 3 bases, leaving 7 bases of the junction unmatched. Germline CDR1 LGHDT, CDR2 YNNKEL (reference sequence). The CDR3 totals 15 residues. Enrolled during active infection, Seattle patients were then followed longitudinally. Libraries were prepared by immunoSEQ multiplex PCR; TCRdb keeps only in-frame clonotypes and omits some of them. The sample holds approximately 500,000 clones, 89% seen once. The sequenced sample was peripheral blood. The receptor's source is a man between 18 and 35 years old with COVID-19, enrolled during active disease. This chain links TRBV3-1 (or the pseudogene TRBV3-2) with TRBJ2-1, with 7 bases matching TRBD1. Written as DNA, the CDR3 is TGTGCCAGCAGCCATATCAACAGGGGCCACAATGAGCAGTTCTTC. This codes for CASSHINRGHNEQFF.